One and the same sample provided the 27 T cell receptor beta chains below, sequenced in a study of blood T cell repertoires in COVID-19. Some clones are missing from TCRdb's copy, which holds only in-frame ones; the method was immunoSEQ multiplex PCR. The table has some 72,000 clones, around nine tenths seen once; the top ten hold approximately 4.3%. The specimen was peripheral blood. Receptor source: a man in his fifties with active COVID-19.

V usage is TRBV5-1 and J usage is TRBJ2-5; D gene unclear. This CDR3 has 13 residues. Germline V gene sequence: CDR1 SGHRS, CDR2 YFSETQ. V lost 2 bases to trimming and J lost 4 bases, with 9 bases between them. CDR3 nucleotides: TGCGCCAGCAGCTTCCAGGAAAGAGAGACCCAGTACTTC. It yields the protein CASSFQERETQYF.

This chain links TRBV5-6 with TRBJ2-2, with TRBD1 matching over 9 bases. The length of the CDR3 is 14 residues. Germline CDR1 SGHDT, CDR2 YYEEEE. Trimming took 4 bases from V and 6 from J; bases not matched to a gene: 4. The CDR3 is CASSLRTGAGELFF. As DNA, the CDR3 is TGTGCCAGCAGCCTCCGGACAGGGGCCGGGGAGCTGTTTTTT.

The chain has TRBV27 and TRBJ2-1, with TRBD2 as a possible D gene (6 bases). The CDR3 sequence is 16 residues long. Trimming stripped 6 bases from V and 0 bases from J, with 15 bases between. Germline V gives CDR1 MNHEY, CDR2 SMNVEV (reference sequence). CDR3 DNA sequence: TGTGCCAGCAGCCCCGAGGAGGGCTACTCCTACAATGAGCAGTTCTTC. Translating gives CASSPEEGYSYNEQFF.

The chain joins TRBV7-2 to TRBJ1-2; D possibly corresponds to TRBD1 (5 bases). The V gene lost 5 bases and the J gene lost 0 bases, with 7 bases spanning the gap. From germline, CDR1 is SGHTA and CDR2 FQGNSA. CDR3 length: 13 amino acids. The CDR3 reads CASSRTPNYGYTF. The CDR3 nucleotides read TGTGCCAGCAGCCGGACACCTAACTATGGCTACACCTTC.

CDR3 DNA sequence: TGTGCCATCCGAGCCGGGACAGGGGGTTTGTGGTCTGAAGCTTTCTTT. This sequence encodes CAIRAGTGGLWSEAFF. The chain combines TRBV28 with TRBJ1-1, with 11 bases matching TRBD1. The CDR3 length is 16 residues. Losses at the gene ends were 10 bases for V and 6 bases for J; bases not matched to a gene: 16. Germline V gives CDR1 MDHEN, CDR2 SYDVKM.

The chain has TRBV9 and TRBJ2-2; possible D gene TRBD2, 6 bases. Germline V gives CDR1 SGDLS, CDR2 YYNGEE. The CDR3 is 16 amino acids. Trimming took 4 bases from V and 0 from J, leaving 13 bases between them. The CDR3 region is CASSTSSGPNTGELFF. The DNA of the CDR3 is TGTGCCAGCAGCACCAGTAGCGGACCGAACACCGGGGAGCTGTTTTTT.

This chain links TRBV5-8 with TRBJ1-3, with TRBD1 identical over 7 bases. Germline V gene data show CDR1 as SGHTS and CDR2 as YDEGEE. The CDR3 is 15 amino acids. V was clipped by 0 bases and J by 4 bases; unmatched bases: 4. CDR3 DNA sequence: TGTGCCAGCAGCTTGGAGGGACAGTTAGGAAACACCATATATTTT. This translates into CASSLEGQLGNTIYF.

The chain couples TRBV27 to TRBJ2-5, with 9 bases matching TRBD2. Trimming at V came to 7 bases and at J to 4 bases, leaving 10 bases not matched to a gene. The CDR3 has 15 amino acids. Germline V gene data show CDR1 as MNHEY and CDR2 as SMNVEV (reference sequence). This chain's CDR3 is CASKVRSGSIETQYF. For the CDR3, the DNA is TGTGCCAGCAAAGTACGTAGCGGGAGTATAGAGACCCAGTACTTC.

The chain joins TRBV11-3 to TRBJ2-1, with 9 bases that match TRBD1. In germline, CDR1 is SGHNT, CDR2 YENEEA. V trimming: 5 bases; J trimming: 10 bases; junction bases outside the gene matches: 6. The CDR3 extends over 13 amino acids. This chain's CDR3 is CASSPGQGGEQFF. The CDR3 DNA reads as TGTGCCAGCAGCCCGGGACAGGGAGGAGAGCAGTTCTTC.

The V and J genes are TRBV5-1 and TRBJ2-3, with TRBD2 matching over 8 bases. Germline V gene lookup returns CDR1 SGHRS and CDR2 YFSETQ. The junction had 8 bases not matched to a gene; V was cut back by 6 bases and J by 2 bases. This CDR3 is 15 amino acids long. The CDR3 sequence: CASTYGGVSTDTQYF. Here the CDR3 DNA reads TGCGCCAGCACGTACGGGGGGGTGTCCACAGATACGCAGTATTTT. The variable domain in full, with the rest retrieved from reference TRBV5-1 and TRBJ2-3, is KAGVTQTPRYLIKTRGQQVTLSCSPISGHRSVSWYQQTPGQGLQFLFEYFSETQRNKGNFPGRFSGRQFSNSRSEMNVSTLELGDSALYLCASTYGGVSTDTQYFGPGTRLTVL.

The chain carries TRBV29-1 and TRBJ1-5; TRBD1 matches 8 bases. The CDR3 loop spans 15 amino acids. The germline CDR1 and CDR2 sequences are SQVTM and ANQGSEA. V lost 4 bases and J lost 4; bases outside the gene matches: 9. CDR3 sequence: CSVVLGTGINQPQHF. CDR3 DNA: TGCAGCGTTGTTCTGGGGACAGGAATAAATCAGCCCCAGCATTTT.

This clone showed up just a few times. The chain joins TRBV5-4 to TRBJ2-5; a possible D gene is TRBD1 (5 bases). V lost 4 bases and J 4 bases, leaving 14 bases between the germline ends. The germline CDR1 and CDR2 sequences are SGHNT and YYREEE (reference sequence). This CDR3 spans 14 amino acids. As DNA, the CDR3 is TGTGCCAGCAGCCCCAGGGTTGGGGCAGAGACCCAGTACTTC. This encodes CASSPRVGAETQYF.

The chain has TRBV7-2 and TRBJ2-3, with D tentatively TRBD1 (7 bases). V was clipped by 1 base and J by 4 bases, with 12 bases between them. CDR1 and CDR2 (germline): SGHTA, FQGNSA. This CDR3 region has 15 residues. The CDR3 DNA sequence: TGTGCCAGCAGCTTAGTGGTCAGGGGGGCAGATACGCAGTATTTT. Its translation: CASSLVVRGADTQYF.

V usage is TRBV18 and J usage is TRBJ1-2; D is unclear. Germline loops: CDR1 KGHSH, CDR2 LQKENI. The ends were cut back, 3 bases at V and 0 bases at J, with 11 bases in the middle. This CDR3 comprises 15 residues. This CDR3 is CASSPGRLTNYGYTF. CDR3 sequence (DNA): TGTGCCAGCTCACCGGGCAGGCTCACTAACTATGGCTACACCTTC.

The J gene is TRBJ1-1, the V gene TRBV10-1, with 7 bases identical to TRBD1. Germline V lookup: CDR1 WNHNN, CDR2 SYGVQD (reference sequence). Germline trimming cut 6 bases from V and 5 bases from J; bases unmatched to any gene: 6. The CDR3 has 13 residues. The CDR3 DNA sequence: TGCGCCAGCAGCGCCCGACAGGGAACTGAAGCTTTCTTT. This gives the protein CASSARQGTEAFF.

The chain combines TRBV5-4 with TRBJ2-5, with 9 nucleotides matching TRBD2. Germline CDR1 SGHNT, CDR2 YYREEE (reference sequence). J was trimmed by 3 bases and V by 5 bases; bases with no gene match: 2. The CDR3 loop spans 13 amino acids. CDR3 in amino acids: CASRASGEETQYF. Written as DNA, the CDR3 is TGTGCCAGCAGGGCTAGCGGGGAAGAGACCCAGTACTTC.

CDR3 sequence (DNA): TGCGCCAGCAGCCAAGACACGGGACTGCGATACAATGAGCAGTTCTTC. Translation: CASSQDTGLRYNEQFF. This sequence joins TRBV4-3 and TRBJ2-1; the D gene is possibly TRBD2 (6 bases). CDR1 is LGHNA and CDR2 is YSLEER in the germline V gene. The CDR3 sequence is 16 residues long. With 0 bases removed from V and 4 bases from J, the gap between germline ends came to 13 bases.

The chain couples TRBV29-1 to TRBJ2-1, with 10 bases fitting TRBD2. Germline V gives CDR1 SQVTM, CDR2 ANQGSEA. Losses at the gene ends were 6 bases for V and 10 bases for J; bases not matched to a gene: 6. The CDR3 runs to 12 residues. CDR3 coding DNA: TGCAGCGTGGAGCGGGAGGGCCTGGAGCAGTTCTTC. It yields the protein CSVEREGLEQFF.

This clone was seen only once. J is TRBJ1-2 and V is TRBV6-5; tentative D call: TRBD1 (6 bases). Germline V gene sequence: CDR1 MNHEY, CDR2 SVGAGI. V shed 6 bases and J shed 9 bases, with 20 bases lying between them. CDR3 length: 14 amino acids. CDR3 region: CASSSDRPLQSYTF. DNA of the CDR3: TGTGCCAGCAGCTCCGACAGGCCTTTACAGAGCTACACCTTC.

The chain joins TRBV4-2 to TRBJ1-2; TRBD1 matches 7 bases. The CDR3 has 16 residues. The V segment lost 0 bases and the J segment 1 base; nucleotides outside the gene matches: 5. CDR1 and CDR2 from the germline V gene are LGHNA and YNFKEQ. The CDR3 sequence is CASSQDSGGNNYGYTF. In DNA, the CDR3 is TGTGCCAGCAGCCAAGATTCAGGGGGTAATAACTATGGCTACACCTTC.

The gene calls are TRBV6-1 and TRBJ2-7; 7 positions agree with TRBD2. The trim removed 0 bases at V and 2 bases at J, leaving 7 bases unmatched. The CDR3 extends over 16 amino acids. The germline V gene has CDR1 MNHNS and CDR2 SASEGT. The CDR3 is CASSEAASGKPYEQYF. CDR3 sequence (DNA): TGTGCCAGCAGTGAAGCGGCCAGCGGGAAACCCTACGAGCAGTACTTC.

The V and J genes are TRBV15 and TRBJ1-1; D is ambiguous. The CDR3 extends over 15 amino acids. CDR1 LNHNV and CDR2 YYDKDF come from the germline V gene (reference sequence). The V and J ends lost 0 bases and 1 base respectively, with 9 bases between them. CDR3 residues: CATSRDRVQNTEAFF. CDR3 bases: TGTGCCACCAGCAGAGATCGGGTCCAGAACACTGAAGCTTTCTTT.

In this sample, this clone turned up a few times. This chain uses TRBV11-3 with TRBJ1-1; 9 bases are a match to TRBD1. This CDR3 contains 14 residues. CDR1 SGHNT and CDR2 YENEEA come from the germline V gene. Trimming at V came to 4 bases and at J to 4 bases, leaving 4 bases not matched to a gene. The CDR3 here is CASSSLGQGTEAFF. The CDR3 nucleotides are TGTGCCAGCAGCTCCCTGGGACAGGGCACTGAAGCTTTCTTT. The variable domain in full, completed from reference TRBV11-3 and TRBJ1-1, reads EAGVVQSPRYKIIEKKQPVAFWCNPISGHNTLYWYLQNLGQGPELLIRYENEEAVDDSQLPKDRFSAERLKGVDSTLKIQPAELGDSAVYLCASSSLGQGTEAFFGQGTRLTVV.

The DNA for the CDR3 is TGTGCCAGTAGTAATCCAGGGGTGCTAGGCAATGAGCAGTTCTTC. The encoded protein is CASSNPGVLGNEQFF. The V call is TRBV19, the J call TRBJ2-1, with D maybe TRBD1 (6 bases). Trimming took 4 bases from V and 6 from J, leaving 16 bases between them. The CDR3 length is 15 residues. Germline V gene sequence: CDR1 LNHDA, CDR2 SQIVND (reference sequence).

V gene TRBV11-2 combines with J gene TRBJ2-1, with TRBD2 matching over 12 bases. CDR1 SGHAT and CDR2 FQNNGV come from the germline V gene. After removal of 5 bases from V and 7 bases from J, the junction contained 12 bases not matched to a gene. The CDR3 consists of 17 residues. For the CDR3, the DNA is TGTGCCAGCAGCATCCTGACTAGCGGGAGTTTAAGAAATGAGCAGTTCTTC. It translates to CASSILTSGSLRNEQFF. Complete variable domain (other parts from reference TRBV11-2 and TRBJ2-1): EAGVAQSPRYKIIEKRQSVAFWCNPISGHATLYWYQQILGQGPKLLIQFQNNGVVDDSQLPKDRFSAERLKGVDSTLKIQPAKLEDSAVYLCASSILTSGSLRNEQFFGPGTRLTVL.

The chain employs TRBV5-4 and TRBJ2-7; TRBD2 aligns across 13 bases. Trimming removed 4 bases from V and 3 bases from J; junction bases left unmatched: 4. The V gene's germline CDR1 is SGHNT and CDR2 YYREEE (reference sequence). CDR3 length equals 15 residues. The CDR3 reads CASSPGLAGSYEQYF. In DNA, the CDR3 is TGTGCCAGCAGCCCGGGACTAGCGGGAAGCTACGAGCAGTACTTC.

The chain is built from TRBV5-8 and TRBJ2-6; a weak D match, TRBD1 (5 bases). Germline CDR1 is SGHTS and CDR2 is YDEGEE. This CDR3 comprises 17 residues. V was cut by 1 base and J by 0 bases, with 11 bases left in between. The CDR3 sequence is CASSLRTPNSGANVLTF. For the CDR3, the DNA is TGTGCCAGCAGCTTGCGGACACCAAACTCTGGGGCCAACGTCCTGACTTTC.